This T cell receptor beta chain derives from a study of blood T cell repertoires in COVID-19. At the level of the study: Donors in the United States, Italy and Spain gave samples during acute or convalescent COVID-19. Nucleic acid was either cDNA or gDNA, and it came from T cells, B-cell-depleted T cells, or PBMCs.

How the authors handled the data: Reference gene primer amplification in the assay estimated nucleated cell counts. Here immunoSEQ multiplex PCR was the method, and the copy in TCRdb shows in-frame clones only, minus some. That table supplies the V and J calls and clone size; D and trimming were determined from the DNA. The sample carries more than 85,000 clones, roughly 84% recorded once. The V end was cut by 2 bases, the J end by 7 bases, with 9 bases between. The CDR3 sequence is 13 residues long. Germline V gene data show CDR1 as KGHSH and CDR2 as LQKENI. The chain recombines TRBV18 with TRBJ1-5; no definite D call. The clonotype was recovered from a woman over 75 with acute or convalescent COVID-19. Sequencing used peripheral blood. CDR3 region: CASSPGPGQPQHF. CDR3 in DNA: TGTGCCAGCTCACCAGGGCCAGGACAGCCCCAGCATTTT.